Shown below are 4 T cell receptor beta chains from a single sample sequenced in a study of blood T cell repertoires in COVID-19. Assay used: immunoSEQ multiplex PCR; TCRdb lists only in-frame clones, some missing. The table shows around 170,000 clones, with approximately 89% occurring only once. The sequencing input was peripheral blood. Receptors originate from a woman aged 25 to 39 with acute or convalescent COVID-19.

The V call is TRBV2, the J call TRBJ1-2; a weak D match, TRBD1 (6 bases). V was cut by 7 bases and J by 0 bases, with 12 bases left in between. The CDR3 covers 14 residues. Germline V gene data show CDR1 as SNHLY and CDR2 as FYNNEI. The CDR3 is CASKRTAANYGYTF. The CDR3 DNA follows: TGTGCCAGCAAAAGGACAGCAGCTAACTATGGCTACACCTTC.

J is TRBJ2-3 and V is TRBV5-4; unclear D gene. Germline CDR1 SGHNT, CDR2 YYREEE (reference sequence). The CDR3 totals 14 residues. V was pared by 0 bases and J by 1 base, with 6 bases between. CDR3 nucleotides: TGTGCCAGCAGCTTGGCCCTAGGCACAGATACGCAGTATTTT. Encoded protein: CASSLALGTDTQYF.

This clone was found once. The chain links TRBV27 to TRBJ2-2; D unresolved. CDR1 and CDR2 from the germline V gene are MNHEY and SMNVEV (reference sequence). This CDR3 spans 14 amino acids. V was trimmed by 4 bases and J by 0 bases, leaving 6 bases between them. This chain's CDR3 is CASSSQANTGELFF. For the CDR3, the DNA is TGTGCCAGCAGTTCTCAGGCGAACACCGGGGAGCTGTTTTTT.

A single count supports this clone. This CDR3 reads CARQGSTEAFF. The CDR3 nucleotides read TGTGCCAGACAGGGGTCCACTGAAGCTTTCTTT. This rearrangement joins TRBV2 to TRBJ1-1; 7 positions match TRBD1. In germline, CDR1 is SNHLY, CDR2 FYNNEI. This CDR3 is built from 11 residues. J gave up 4 bases and V 9 bases, and 2 bases lay outside the gene matches.